The 3 T cell receptor beta chains below all came from one sample that was sequenced in a study of T-cell reconstitution after alpha-beta-depleted transplantation in children. Preparation of the TCRbeta library was carried out with unique molecular identifiers. TCRdb re-analysed the PCR reads in MiXCR, keeping a single row per CDR3 protein. The repertoire consists of about 540,000 distinct CDR3 sequences, with approximately 16% occurring once and the leading ten covering around 3.3%. The source was PBMCs from the stem cell graft donor, collected from the stem cell graft. The receptors shown here come from a human donor who donated a stem cell graft to a child with acute lymphoblastic leukemia.

V gene TRBV28 combines with J gene TRBJ1-2; D might be TRBD1 (6 bases). Trimming took 5 bases from V and 10 from J, leaving 20 bases between them. The germline gives CDR1 MDHEN, CDR2 SYDVKM. The CDR3 covers 14 residues. Here the CDR3 DNA reads TGTGCCAGCAGTCCGCGGGGGGGGGCGGTTGACTACACCTTC. Its translation: CASSPRGGAVDYTF.

This clonotype was seen only a few times. This chain links TRBV3-1 with TRBJ2-7, with a tentative D call TRBD1 (6 bases). V lost 4 bases and J 2 bases, leaving 15 bases between the germline ends. There are 15 residues in the CDR3. CDR1 and CDR2 from the germline V gene are LGHDT and YNNKEL (reference sequence). The CDR3 region has the DNA TGTGCCAGCAGCCGTAGCTTAGGGGGAACCTACGAGCAGTACTTC. Encoded protein: CASSRSLGGTYEQYF.

The chain is built from TRBV10-3 and TRBJ2-3, with TRBD1 identical over 9 bases. The length of the CDR3 is 14 residues. The V segment lost 7 bases and the J segment 6 bases; nucleotides outside the gene matches: 8. CDR1 and CDR2 (germline): ENHRY, SYGVKD. This chain's CDR3 is CAIKRSGTGDTQYF. The CDR3 bases are TGTGCCATCAAAAGGTCCGGGACAGGGGATACGCAGTATTTT.